A single sample gave rise to the 6 T cell receptor beta chains below, sequenced in a study of T cells in Graves' hyperthyroidism and ophthalmopathy. The source material, RNA transcripts, was used to amplify TCR beta CDR3 regions. TCR CDR3 regions were first amplified by RT-PCR with HTBI primers. TCRdb called the multiplex PCR reads again in MiXCR, with one record for every CDR3 protein. This sample yields about 480,000 distinct CDR3 sequences, of which roughly a quarter are seen a single time; 11% belongs to the top ten. Sequenced: blood. These TCRs come from a woman in her 30s with Graves' ophthalmopathy.

This clonotype was seen at least ten times. The V gene is TRBV24-1, the J gene TRBJ2-7; 9 nucleotides match TRBD1. CDR3 length: 15 residues. With V trimmed by 4 bases and J by 1 base, 4 bases remained unmatched. CDR1 KGHDR and CDR2 SFDVKD come from the germline V gene. CDR3: CATSEATGGSYEQYF. As DNA, the CDR3 is TGTGCCACCAGTGAGGCGACAGGGGGGTCCTACGAGCAGTACTTC.

The chain combines TRBV2 with TRBJ2-7, with D perhaps matching TRBD1 or TRBD2 (6 bases each). This CDR3 is built from 15 residues. Deletions cut 3 bases from V and 1 base from J, with 13 bases between. Germline CDR1 and CDR2: SNHLY and FYNNEI. The CDR3 reads CASSESGGGSYEQYF. The CDR3, as DNA: TGTGCCAGCAGTGAGAGCGGAGGGGGGTCCTACGAGCAGTACTTC.

This clonotype was counted a few times. V and J are TRBV6-1 and TRBJ1-5; D ambiguous. The V and J ends lost 6 bases and 9 bases respectively, with 18 bases between them. CDR1 is MNHNS and CDR2 is SASEGT in the germline V gene. This CDR3 is built from 14 residues. DNA of the CDR3: TGTGCCAGCAGGCGGACCGGTGACGCGGGGCCCCAGCATTTT. Translation gives CASRRTGDAGPQHF.

The table lists this clonotype with a few counts. CDR3 DNA: TGTGCCAGCAGCCATACGACCACCGGGAGCGAGCAGTACTTC. Its translation is CASSHTTTGSEQYF. J is TRBJ2-7 and V is TRBV3-1; possibly TRBD2 for D (6 bases). V was trimmed by 3 bases and J by 6 bases, leaving 15 bases between them. The length of the CDR3 is 14 residues. Germline loops: CDR1 LGHDT, CDR2 YNNKEL (reference sequence).

This clonotype was counted many times. The rearrangement links TRBV7-9 to TRBJ1-6, with D maybe TRBD1 (5 bases). The CDR3 is made up of 15 amino acids. Germline CDR1 and CDR2: SEHNR and FQNEAQ (reference sequence). Trimming took 1 base from V and 4 from J, leaving 8 bases between them. The CDR3 loop reads CASSLVGGYNSPLHF. The CDR3 DNA sequence: TGTGCCAGCAGCTTAGTGGGGGGATATAATTCACCCCTCCACTTT.

This rearrangement joins TRBV12-3 or TRBV12-4 to TRBJ1-2, with 9 bases matching TRBD1. V gave up 5 bases and J gave up 2 bases; unmatched junction bases: 9. CDR3 length equals 16 residues. The CDR3 reads CASSIYPGTGNYGYTF. The CDR3 DNA reads as TGTGCCAGCAGTATCTACCCCGGGACAGGGAACTATGGCTACACCTTC.